The 20 T cell receptor beta chains listed next were all sequenced from one sample in a study of blood T cell repertoires in COVID-19. Sequencing used immunoSEQ multiplex PCR; TCRdb keeps in-frame clones, though not all of them. Seen here are over 40,000 clones, roughly 86% observed once, and the top ten hold 14% to 15%. The sequencing input was peripheral blood. The source is a human donor in a cohort sampled during active COVID-19.

This clone was seen a single time. V usage is TRBV27 and J usage is TRBJ2-5, with a tentative D call TRBD1 (5 bases). Trimming left V 6 bases short and J 5 bases short, with 16 bases between. The CDR3 has 14 amino acids. The germline V gene encodes CDR1 MNHEY and CDR2 SMNVEV (reference sequence). CDR3 in amino acids: CASRTLGPWETQYF. CDR3 sequence (DNA): TGTGCCAGCAGAACCCTGGGGCCATGGGAGACCCAGTACTTC.

The rearrangement links TRBV5-1 to TRBJ2-3; 8 bases line up with TRBD2. CDR1 and CDR2 (germline): SGHRS, YFSETQ. V shed 5 bases, J shed 2 bases, and the junction held 4 bases outside the gene matches. This CDR3 contains 14 residues. Here the CDR3 reads CASRALADTDTQYF. CDR3 nucleotide sequence: TGCGCCAGCAGAGCACTAGCGGACACAGATACGCAGTATTTT.

This chain links TRBV6-4 with TRBJ2-5; 12 bases are shared with TRBD2. The germline V gene has CDR1 MRHNA and CDR2 SNTAGT. The CDR3 is 18 amino acids. Trimming cost V 3 bases and J 3 bases; bases outside gene matches: 11. The CDR3 is CASSDGGTSGRTEETQYF. CDR3 nucleotides: TGTGCCAGCAGTGATGGGGGTACTAGCGGGAGGACCGAAGAGACCCAGTACTTC.

The chain has TRBV19 and TRBJ1-5, with 7 positions matching TRBD1. The CDR3 spans 15 residues. Trimming took 1 base from V and 7 from J; bases not matched to a gene: 7. From germline, CDR1 is LNHDA and CDR2 SQIVND (reference sequence). This chain's CDR3 is CASSIGDRQGQPQHF. DNA for the CDR3: TGTGCCAGTAGTATAGGGGACCGACAGGGACAGCCCCAGCATTTT.

This chain connects TRBV19 to TRBJ2-1; 10 nucleotides match TRBD2. The V gene's germline CDR1 is LNHDA and CDR2 SQIVND (reference sequence). V lost 1 base and J lost 4; bases outside the gene matches: 7. The CDR3 spans 17 residues. The CDR3 DNA is TGTGCCAGTAGTATAGGTTCGGGACTAGCGATGTACAATGAGCAGTTCTTC. Translation gives CASSIGSGLAMYNEQFF.

The V gene is TRBV19, the J gene TRBJ1-2, with 11 nucleotides matching TRBD1. The germline V gene encodes CDR1 LNHDA and CDR2 SQIVND (reference sequence). There are 17 residues in the CDR3. The V and J ends lost 5 bases and 7 bases, in that order; junction bases with no gene match: 15. The CDR3 DNA sequence: TGTGCCAGTAGTCCAAGTCCCGGGACAGGGGGGTTAAGTGGCTACACCTTC. It yields the protein CASSPSPGTGGLSGYTF.

The CDR3 bases are TGTGCCAGCAGTCGGGGACAGGGGGTACCCTCCTACAATGAGCAGTTCTTC. Translated: CASSRGQGVPSYNEQFF. The V call is TRBV6-2 or TRBV6-3, the J call TRBJ2-1, with 11 nucleotides matching TRBD1. Germline values: CDR1 MNHEY, CDR2 SVGEGT. The CDR3 sequence is 17 residues long. The junction had 6 bases not matched to a gene; V was cut back by 5 bases and J by 0 bases.

The chain has TRBV24-1 and TRBJ2-7; TRBD2 matches 11 bases. The germline gives CDR1 KGHDR, CDR2 SFDVKD. Trimming took 3 bases from V and 0 from J; bases not matched to a gene: 6. The CDR3 totals 17 residues. This CDR3 is CATSDRRLAGGSYEQYF. The CDR3 nucleotides are TGTGCCACCAGTGATAGACGGCTAGCGGGAGGCTCCTACGAGCAGTACTTC.

Notes on this clone: Other DNA sequences from this sample encode an identical CDR3 as well. The J gene is TRBJ2-7, the V gene TRBV6-6; 9 bases match TRBD2. V shed 5 bases, J shed 7 bases, and the junction held 6 bases outside the gene matches. Per the germline V gene, CDR1 is MNHNY and CDR2 is SVGAGI (reference sequence). CDR3 length: 13 residues. The CDR3 sequence is CASSAGGPREQYF. The CDR3 nucleotides are TGTGCCAGCAGTGCGGGAGGGCCAAGGGAGCAGTACTTC.

The genes are TRBV5-1 and TRBJ2-7; 8 nucleotides match TRBD1. V trimming: 2 bases; J trimming: 5 bases; junction bases outside the gene matches: 0. This CDR3 is built from 12 residues. Germline CDR1 SGHRS, CDR2 YFSETQ. Written as DNA, the CDR3 is TGCGCCAGCAGCTTACAGGGGGACGAGCAGTACTTC. Its translation: CASSLQGDEQYF.

The chain employs TRBV10-2 and TRBJ2-3; 14 bases line up with TRBD2. The V gene's germline CDR1 is WSHSY and CDR2 SAAADI. This CDR3 has 18 amino acids. The ends lost 4 bases at V and 4 bases at J; junction bases unmatched: 10. The CDR3 nucleotides read TGCGCCAGCAGTGGGCATGGACTAGCGGGAGGTTTAGCAGATACGCAGTATTTT. This codes for CASSGHGLAGGLADTQYF.

The chain has TRBV25-1 and TRBJ2-1, with 8 bases identical to TRBD2. J was trimmed by 1 base and V by 7 bases; bases with no gene match: 3. Looked up from germline, CDR1 is MGHDK and CDR2 is SYGVNS. The CDR3 runs to 14 residues. DNA of the CDR3: TGTGCCAGCAAGGTAGCGGGGTCCTACAATGAGCAGTTCTTC. Encoded protein: CASKVAGSYNEQFF.

V is TRBV6-5 and J is TRBJ2-3; TRBD2 is a possible D gene (6 bases). Between the trimmed V and J ends, which lost 2 bases and 1 base, there was a span of 10 bases. Germline CDR1 and CDR2: MNHEY and SVGAGI. This CDR3 comprises 15 residues. CDR3 in DNA: TGTGCCAGCAGTTACAAGCGGGCAGGCACAGATACGCAGTATTTT. Translation gives CASSYKRAGTDTQYF.

V is TRBV5-1 and J is TRBJ2-2; TRBD2 aligns across 11 bases. Per germline, CDR1 SGHRS and CDR2 YFSETQ. The CDR3 is made up of 16 amino acids. Trimming at V came to 3 bases and at J to 4 bases, leaving 5 bases not matched to a gene. Written as DNA, the CDR3 is TGCGCCAGCAGCTCGGGGGGACTAGCGGTCACCGGGGAGCTGTTTTTT. Encoded protein: CASSSGGLAVTGELFF.

The chain links TRBV6-5 to TRBJ1-6; 7 nucleotides agree with TRBD1. The V gene end was trimmed by 6 bases and the J gene end by 7 bases; junction bases not matched to a gene: 3. This CDR3 has 13 amino acids. Germline assignment: CDR1 MNHEY and CDR2 SVGAGI. The CDR3 is CASSQGVNSPLHF. The CDR3 bases are TGTGCCAGCAGCCAGGGGGTGAATTCACCCCTCCACTTT.

This clone was recorded once. The J gene is TRBJ1-2, the V gene TRBV27, with 7 bases aligning to TRBD1. Trimming at V came to 6 bases and at J to 8 bases, leaving 9 bases not matched to a gene. The CDR3 extends over 13 amino acids. Germline V gene data show CDR1 as MNHEY and CDR2 as SMNVEV (reference sequence). CDR3 residues: CASSYWDSEGYTF. CDR3 DNA: TGTGCCAGCAGCTATTGGGACAGTGAAGGCTACACCTTC.

The rearrangement uses TRBV25-1 and TRBJ1-1; maybe TRBD1 (5 bases). The CDR3 runs to 18 residues. Germline V lookup: CDR1 MGHDK, CDR2 SYGVNS. Trimming removed 2 bases at V and 8 bases at J, with 27 bases between. CDR3 DNA: TGTGCCAGCAGTGAAACGCCCGTCTGGGGGACCAGGGACTACGAAGCTTTCTTT. Protein sequence: CASSETPVWGTRDYEAFF.

The J gene is TRBJ1-1, the V gene TRBV5-1, with TRBD1 matching 10 bases. From germline, CDR1 is SGHRS and CDR2 YFSETQ. The CDR3 totals 13 residues. V was pared by 4 bases and J by 10 bases, with 7 bases of the junction left unmatched. CDR3 DNA sequence: TGCGCCAGCAGCGTTGGACAGGGGGAGAGAGCTTTCTTT. This sequence encodes CASSVGQGERAFF.

In this sample, this clone turned up a few times. The chain employs TRBV4-1 and TRBJ1-5; 10 bases fit TRBD1. The CDR3 is 17 amino acids. Unmatched junction bases numbered 11, after V lost 4 bases and J lost 5 bases. The germline V gene has CDR1 MGHRA and CDR2 YSYEKL. The CDR3 region is CASSPSPGTGDYQPQHF. The CDR3 bases are TGCGCCAGCAGCCCTAGCCCCGGGACAGGGGATTATCAGCCCCAGCATTTT.

This chain joins TRBV11-2 and TRBJ1-2, with D tentatively TRBD1 (6 bases). CDR1 and CDR2 (germline): SGHAT, FQNNGV. This CDR3 region has 14 residues. V lost 1 base and J 4 bases, leaving 10 bases between the germline ends. The chain's CDR3 is CASSLGQEGYGYTF. The CDR3 coding sequence is TGTGCCAGCAGCTTAGGACAGGAAGGCTATGGCTACACCTTC. Looking up the rest from reference TRBV11-2 and TRBJ1-2 gives the full variable domain: EAGVAQSPRYKIIEKRQSVAFWCNPISGHATLYWYQQILGQGPKLLIQFQNNGVVDDSQLPKDRFSAERLKGVDSTLKIQPAKLEDSAVYLCASSLGQEGYGYTFGSGTRLTVV.